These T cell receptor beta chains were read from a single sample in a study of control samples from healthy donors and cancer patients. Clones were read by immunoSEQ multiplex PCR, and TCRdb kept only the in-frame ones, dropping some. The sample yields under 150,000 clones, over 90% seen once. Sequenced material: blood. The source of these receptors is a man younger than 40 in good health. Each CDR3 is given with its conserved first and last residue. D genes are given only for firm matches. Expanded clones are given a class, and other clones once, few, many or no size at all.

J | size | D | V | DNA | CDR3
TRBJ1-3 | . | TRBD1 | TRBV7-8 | TGTGCCAGCACGTCACAGGGGATTAAGGACACCATATATTTT | CASTSQGIKDTIYF
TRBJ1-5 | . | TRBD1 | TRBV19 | TGTGCCAGTAGTCCGGGACAGCAGAATCAGCCCCAGCATTTT | CASSPGQQNQPQHF
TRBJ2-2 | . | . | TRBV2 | TGTGCCTCTGGCGGGGAACAGGGGTTCCCCGACACCGGGGAGCTGTTTTTT | CASGGEQGFPDTGELFF
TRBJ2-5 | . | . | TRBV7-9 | TGTGCCAGCAGCCCGTCGGGACTTCGACAAGAGACCCAGTACTTC | CASSPSGLRQETQYF
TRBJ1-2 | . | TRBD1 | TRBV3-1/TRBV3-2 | TGTGCCAGCAACCTACTGGTGTACGGGACAGGGTCTTACTATGGCTACACCTTC | CASNLLVYGTGSYYGYTF
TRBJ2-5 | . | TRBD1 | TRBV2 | TGTGCCAGCACTCCCGGGACAGCCCAAGAGACCCAGTACTTC | CASTPGTAQETQYF
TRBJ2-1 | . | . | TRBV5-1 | TGCGCCAGCAGCTACCCCGGAGAAGACAATGAGCAGTTCTTC | CASSYPGEDNEQFF
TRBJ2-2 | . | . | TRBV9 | TGTGCCAGCAGCGTAAAGGAGTGGGGCACCGGGGAGCTGTTTTTT | CASSVKEWGTGELFF
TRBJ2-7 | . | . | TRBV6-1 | TGTGCCAGCAGTGAAGTGGTCACGACCTACGAGCAGTACTTC | CASSEVVTTYEQYF
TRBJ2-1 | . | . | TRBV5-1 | TGCGCCAGCAGCTTGGAGGGCATCTCCTACAATGAGCAGTTCTTC | CASSLEGISYNEQFF
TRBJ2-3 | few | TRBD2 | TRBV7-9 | TGTGCCAGCAGCACTCCGGGACTAGCAGATACGCAGTATTTT | CASSTPGLADTQYF
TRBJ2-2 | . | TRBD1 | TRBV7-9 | TGTGCCAGCAGCCCCCGGGACAGACAAAACACCGGGGAGCTGTTTTTT | CASSPRDRQNTGELFF
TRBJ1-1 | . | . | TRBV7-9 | TGTGCCAGCACCCTGGAATACAACACTGAAGCTTTCTTT | CASTLEYNTEAFF
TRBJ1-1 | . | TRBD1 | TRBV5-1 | TGCGCCAGCAGCTGGACCGGGACAGGGGGGGCTTTCTTT | CASSWTGTGGAFF
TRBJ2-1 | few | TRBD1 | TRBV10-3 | TGTGCCATCTCAGCCTCCGGACAGGTGGGGCAGTTCTTC | CAISASGQVGQFF
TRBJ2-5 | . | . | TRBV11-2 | TGTGCCAGCAGCTTAAGTGTGGGTGAAGAGACCCAGTACTTC | CASSLSVGEETQYF
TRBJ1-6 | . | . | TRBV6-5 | TGTGCCAGCACCGTAATGTATAATTCACCCCTCCACTTT | CASTVMYNSPLHF
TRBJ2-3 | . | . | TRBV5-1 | TGCGCCAGCAGTAGCTACACAGATACGCAGTATTTT | CASSSYTDTQYF
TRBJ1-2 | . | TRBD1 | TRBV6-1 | TGTGCCAGCAGAGAAGGGACAGGGCGGGGGAGCTACACCTTC | CASREGTGRGSYTF
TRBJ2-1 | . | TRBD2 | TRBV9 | TGTGCCAGCAGCGCCCCAGCGGGGGGTTCCTACAATGAGCAGTTCTTC | CASSAPAGGSYNEQFF
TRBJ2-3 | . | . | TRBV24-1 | TGTGCCACCAGTGATGCGACAGCTAGCACAGATACGCAGTATTTT | CATSDATASTDTQYF
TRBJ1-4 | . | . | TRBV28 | TGTGCCAGCAGTTTGGGGGTGAGATGGGGTGAAAAACTGTTTTTT | CASSLGVRWGEKLFF
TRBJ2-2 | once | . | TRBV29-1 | TGCAGCGTAGAAGGTAACACCGGGGAGCTGTTTTTT | CSVEGNTGELFF
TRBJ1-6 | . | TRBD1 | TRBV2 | TGTGCCAGCAGGGCCGGGACAGGGGAATCACCCCTCCACTTT | CASRAGTGESPLHF
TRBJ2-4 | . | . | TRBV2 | TGTGCCAGCAATGAGTTAGGACCGCGGACCTTAGCCAAAAACATTCAGTACTTC | CASNELGPRTLAKNIQYF
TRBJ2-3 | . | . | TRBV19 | TGTGCCAGCCGGGACTTCGATAGCACAGATACGCAGTATTTT | CASRDFDSTDTQYF
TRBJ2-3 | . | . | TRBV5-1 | TGCGCCAGCAGCGGGAGCGGGCTGGCAGGGCGCACAGATACGCAGTATTTT | CASSGSGLAGRTDTQYF
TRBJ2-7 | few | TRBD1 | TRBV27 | TGTGCCAGCAGCCTACAGGGGAAGGAGCAGTACTTC | CASSLQGKEQYF
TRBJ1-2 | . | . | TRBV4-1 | TGCGCCAGCAGCCAATTTGGGGGTAACTATGGCTACACCTTC | CASSQFGGNYGYTF
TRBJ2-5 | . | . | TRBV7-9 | TGTGCCAGCAGCCCAGGACAGAGCCAAGAGACCCAGTACTTC | CASSPGQSQETQYF
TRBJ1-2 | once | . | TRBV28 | TGTGCCAGCAGTCCCCCGGGGGCCTCCCATGGCTACACCTTC | CASSPPGASHGYTF
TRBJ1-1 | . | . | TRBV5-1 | TGCGCCAGCGGCACGAACACTGAAGCTTTCTTT | CASGTNTEAFF
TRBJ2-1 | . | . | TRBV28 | TGTGCCAGCAGTTCGAGGGGGACCTACAATGAGCAGTTCTTC | CASSSRGTYNEQFF